A single sample is the source of the 27 T cell receptor beta chains below, sequenced in a study of cytomegalovirus exposure and HLA in healthy donors. With 60 Vbeta and 13 Jbeta primers, the PCR was carried out. Assay: immunoSEQ multiplex PCR; the TCRdb copy retains only in-frame clones and omits some. The table includes tens of thousands of clones, roughly 79% detected once. Sequencing was performed on PBMCs. The origin of the receptors is a male donor in good health and CMV-seropositive.

This clone was picked up a small number of times. The chain employs TRBV4-3 and TRBJ2-7; 11 nucleotides line up with TRBD2. The CDR3 covers 15 residues. Trimming cost V 3 bases and J 3 bases; bases outside gene matches: 4. Germline values: CDR1 LGHNA, CDR2 YSLEER. CDR3 nucleotides: TGCGCCAGCAGCCAGCAGACTAGCGGGGACTACGAGCAGTACTTC. Encoded protein: CASSQQTSGDYEQYF.

The chain has TRBV6-1 and TRBJ1-1; D is possibly TRBD1 (5 bases). Looked up from germline, CDR1 is MNHNS and CDR2 is SASEGT. The CDR3 extends over 13 amino acids. With 8 bases removed from V and 1 base from J, the gap between germline ends came to 11 bases. The CDR3 DNA follows: TGTGCCAGCTCCCTGACAGAGAACACTGAAGCTTTCTTT. This encodes CASSLTENTEAFF.

This clone showed up just once. The chain has TRBV27 and TRBJ2-5; 7 bases line up with TRBD2. The tail of the sequence fits TRBJ2-7 better, so the J call may be wrong. CDR1 MNHEY and CDR2 SMNVEV come from the germline V gene (reference sequence). CDR3 length: 15 amino acids. The CDR3 DNA reads TGTGCCAGCAGTTTACTCGCGGGAGTCTCCTACGAGCAGTACTTC. Translated: CASSLLAGVSYEQYF.

V is TRBV7-6 and J is TRBJ2-4, with 7 bases matching TRBD1. V was clipped by 1 base and J by 1 base; unmatched bases: 4. Germline CDR1 reads SGHVS; CDR2 reads FNYEAQ. CDR3 length: 16 residues. CDR3 sequence reads: CASSLGRGSAKNIQYF. In DNA form, the CDR3 reads TGTGCCAGCAGCTTAGGCAGGGGGTCGGCCAAAAACATTCAGTACTTC.

CDR3 loop: CASSPGQGVGTEAFF. CDR3 sequence (DNA): TGTGCCAGCTCACCCGGACAGGGGGTTGGGACTGAAGCTTTCTTT. The chain employs TRBV18 and TRBJ1-1, with TRBD1 identical over 10 bases. Germline lookup yields CDR1 KGHSH and CDR2 LQKENI. The trim removed 3 bases at V and 5 bases at J, leaving 6 bases unmatched. This CDR3 spans 15 amino acids.

This clone was seen a few times. J is TRBJ2-7 and V is TRBV27; 11 positions agree with TRBD2. CDR1 and CDR2 from the germline V gene are MNHEY and SMNVEV (reference sequence). CDR3 length: 14 residues. Trimming cost V 8 bases and J 6 bases; bases outside gene matches: 9. For the CDR3, the DNA is TGTGCCAGCTCATTTAGCGGGGGGGGAGGCGAGCAGTACTTC. It codes for CASSFSGGGGEQYF.

The chain has TRBV5-4 and TRBJ2-5, with D maybe TRBD2 (6 bases). The length of the CDR3 is 13 residues. Germline lookup yields CDR1 SGHNT and CDR2 YYREEE (reference sequence). The V gene lost 4 bases and the J gene lost 5 bases, with 12 bases spanning the gap. The CDR3 DNA is TGTGCCAGCAGCGCCAGGGAGGATGAGACCCAGTACTTC. It encodes CASSAREDETQYF. Complete variable domain (other parts from reference TRBV5-4 and TRBJ2-5): ETGVTQSPTHLIKTRGQQVTLRCSSQSGHNTVSWYQQALGQGPQFIFQYYREEENGRGNFPPRFSGLQFPNYSSELNVNALELDDSALYLCASSAREDETQYFGPGTRLLVL.

This clone showed up just a few times. The CDR3 coding sequence is TGCAGCAGGACTAGCGGGGACCACAATGAGCAGTTCTTC. Encoded protein: CSRTSGDHNEQFF. V gene TRBV29-1 combines with J gene TRBJ2-1; 12 bases map to TRBD2. The CDR3 is made up of 13 amino acids. The junction had 4 bases not matched to a gene; V was cut back by 8 bases and J by 5 bases. Looked up from germline, CDR1 is SQVTM and CDR2 is ANQGSEA.

The chain recombines TRBV4-1 with TRBJ2-3, with 8 bases that match TRBD2. The CDR3 is 17 residues long. The V segment lost 5 bases and the J segment 0 bases; nucleotides outside the gene matches: 10. From germline, CDR1 is MGHRA and CDR2 YSYEKL. The CDR3 sequence: CASSTSRLASSTDTQYF. In DNA form, the CDR3 reads TGCGCCAGCAGCACCTCTCGACTAGCGTCTAGCACAGATACGCAGTATTTT.

This chain links TRBV19 with TRBJ2-2, with D possibly being TRBD1 (6 bases). Germline V gives CDR1 LNHDA, CDR2 SQIVND (reference sequence). V was shortened by 5 bases and J by 3 bases, with 7 bases between the two germline ends. This CDR3 has 13 amino acids. For the CDR3, the DNA is TGTGCCAGTAGTGGGGGCGACACCGGGGAGCTGTTTTTT. This encodes CASSGGDTGELFF. Supplemented by reference TRBV19 and TRBJ2-2, the full variable domain reads DGGITQSPKYLFRKEGQNVTLSCEQNLNHDAMYWYRQDPGQGLRLIYYSQIVNDFQKGDIAEGYSVSREKKESFPLTVTSAQKNPTAFYLCASSGGDTGELFFGEGSRLTVL.

J is TRBJ1-1 and V is TRBV5-4, with D perhaps matching TRBD1 (6 bases). The length of the CDR3 is 16 residues. The V end lost 0 bases, the J end lost 0 bases, and 12 bases lay between the germline ends. Germline lookup yields CDR1 SGHNT and CDR2 YYREEE (reference sequence). The CDR3 here is CASSLDPGVMNTEAFF. The CDR3 DNA is TGTGCCAGCAGCTTGGACCCAGGGGTAATGAACACTGAAGCTTTCTTT.

The chain links TRBV4-3 to TRBJ2-7; TRBD1 might be the D (5 bases). Trimming stripped 4 bases from V and 6 bases from J, with 13 bases between. This CDR3 spans 13 amino acids. The V gene's germline CDR1 is LGHNA and CDR2 YSLEER. The CDR3 here is CASSPSAGCEQYF. The CDR3 bases are TGCGCCAGCAGCCCCTCTGCAGGGTGCGAGCAGTACTTC.

This chain uses TRBV28 with TRBJ1-5; D perhaps matches TRBD1 (5 bases). The germline V gene encodes CDR1 MDHEN and CDR2 SYDVKM. V shed 5 bases and J shed 4 bases, with 12 bases lying between them. The CDR3 sequence is 14 residues long. The CDR3 DNA is TGTGCCAGCAGTCCCCCGGGACTAAATCAGCCCCAGCATTTT. Amino acid sequence: CASSPPGLNQPQHF.

The chain recombines TRBV7-9 with TRBJ1-2; D uncertain. Trimming shortened V by 0 bases and J by 8 bases, and 19 bases separated the two germline ends. The germline V gene encodes CDR1 SEHNR and CDR2 FQNEAQ (reference sequence). This CDR3 has 16 residues. The CDR3 nucleotides read TGTGCCAGCAGCTTAGCATCTCGGGGAGGAGCGAGAGGCTACACCTTC. It translates to CASSLASRGGARGYTF.

The chain combines TRBV6-6 with TRBJ1-2; 8 bases align to TRBD1. The J segment lost 0 bases and the V segment lost 6 bases, leaving 3 bases of the junction unmatched. The germline CDR1 and CDR2 sequences are MNHNY and SVGAGI (reference sequence). The CDR3 extends over 14 amino acids. The CDR3 bases are TGTGCCAGCAGATGGACAGGGACTAACTATGGCTACACCTTC. This gives the protein CASRWTGTNYGYTF.

The chain recombines TRBV6-6 with TRBJ2-3; TRBD2 might be the D (5 bases). Germline V gives CDR1 MNHNY, CDR2 SVGAGI (reference sequence). The V and J ends lost 6 bases and 2 bases respectively, with 12 bases between them. There are 14 residues in the CDR3. CDR3 amino acids: CASRGEGNTDTQYF. The CDR3 DNA sequence: TGTGCCAGCAGGGGCGAGGGAAACACAGATACGCAGTATTTT.

The chain links TRBV7-8 to TRBJ2-7; perhaps TRBD1 as D (5 bases). Between the trimmed V and J ends, which lost 5 bases and 5 bases, there was a span of 22 bases. In germline, CDR1 is SGHVS, CDR2 FQNEAQ. CDR3 size: 16 residues. The CDR3 loop is CASSLLPQGPRHEQYF. The DNA of the CDR3 is TGTGCCAGCAGCCTCCTACCGCAGGGTCCCCGTCACGAGCAGTACTTC. The whole variable domain, remainder taken from reference TRBV7-8 and TRBJ2-7, is GAGVSQSPRYKVAKRGQDVALRCDPISGHVSLFWYQQALGQGPEFLTYFQNEAQLDKSGLPSDRFFAERPEGSVSTLKIQRTQQEDSAVYLCASSLLPQGPRHEQYFGPGTRLTVT.

The chain employs TRBV7-9 and TRBJ2-5; D is ambiguous. The end of the DNA is better explained by TRBJ2-7, so the J call may be wrong. The length of the CDR3 is 12 residues. Germline loops: CDR1 SEHNR, CDR2 FQNEAQ (reference sequence). The CDR3 sequence is CASSLPAYEQYF. The CDR3 bases are TGTGCCAGCAGCCTTCCTGCCTACGAGCAGTACTTC.

This chain links TRBV27 with TRBJ2-1; TRBD2 agrees at 8 bases. Germline V lookup: CDR1 MNHEY, CDR2 SMNVEV (reference sequence). CDR3 length equals 15 residues. V was pared by 10 bases and J by 4 bases, with 12 bases of the junction left unmatched. For the CDR3, the DNA is TGTGCCACAGTCCCCCGGGGGGGACTATACAATGAGCAGTTCTTC. Translating gives CATVPRGGLYNEQFF.

This chain connects TRBV28 to TRBJ2-7; tentatively, D is TRBD1 (6 bases). The CDR3 extends over 12 amino acids. Germline loops: CDR1 MDHEN, CDR2 SYDVKM. V gave up 5 bases and J gave up 6 bases, with 11 bases separating them. The CDR3 sequence is CASSPGQREQYF. In DNA form, the CDR3 reads TGTGCCAGCAGTCCCGGACAGCGCGAGCAGTACTTC.

The J gene is TRBJ2-1, the V gene TRBV16; D may be TRBD1 (6 bases). Germline-derived CDR1 and CDR2 are KGHSY and FQNENV. This CDR3 has 13 residues. The V gene lost 6 bases and the J gene lost 6 bases, with 12 bases spanning the gap. CDR3 residues: CASRRGQINEQFF. The DNA of the CDR3 is TGTGCCAGCAGACGCGGACAGATCAATGAGCAGTTCTTC.

Details on this clone: Within the sample, other DNA sequences also encode this same CDR3. The J gene is TRBJ2-2, the V gene TRBV29-1; 8 bases align to TRBD2. CDR3 size: 13 residues. The junction had 5 bases not matched to a gene; V was cut back by 2 bases and J by 9 bases. CDR1 is SQVTM, CDR2 ANQGSEA, per germline. Here the CDR3 reads CSVELRTSRELFF. The CDR3 DNA reads as TGCAGCGTTGAACTACGGACTAGCAGGGAGCTGTTTTTT.

V is TRBV28 and J is TRBJ2-7; 8 bases line up with TRBD2. The CDR3 contains 17 residues. Unmatched junction bases numbered 10, after V lost 3 bases and J lost 0 bases. Germline loops: CDR1 MDHEN, CDR2 SYDVKM. This CDR3 reads CASSFPPGLVFSYEQYF. Here the CDR3 DNA reads TGTGCCAGCAGTTTCCCTCCGGGACTAGTGTTCTCCTACGAGCAGTACTTC.

J is TRBJ1-2 and V is TRBV28; weak D call: TRBD1 (5 bases). The CDR3 covers 12 residues. With 7 bases removed from V and 2 bases from J, the gap between germline ends came to 8 bases. CDR1 and CDR2 (germline): MDHEN, SYDVKM. CDR3 sequence (DNA): TGTGCCAGCACAGGGCCGAACTATGGCTACACCTTC. Translation: CASTGPNYGYTF.

The J gene is TRBJ1-2, the V gene TRBV19, with 7 bases lining up with TRBD1. V lost 5 bases to trimming and J lost 3 bases; unmatched junction nucleotides: 3. CDR1 and CDR2 (germline): LNHDA, SQIVND (reference sequence). The CDR3 covers 13 residues. CDR3 region: CASSATGYYGYTF. The CDR3 DNA is TGTGCCAGTAGTGCGACAGGGTACTATGGCTACACCTTC. The entire variable domain, with the rest obtained from reference TRBV19 and TRBJ1-2, is as follows: DGGITQSPKYLFRKEGQNVTLSCEQNLNHDAMYWYRQDPGQGLRLIYYSQIVNDFQKGDIAEGYSVSREKKESFPLTVTSAQKNPTAFYLCASSATGYYGYTFGSGTRLTVV.

The count of this clone is one. This chain joins TRBV7-9 and TRBJ1-4; 8 nucleotides line up with TRBD1. Germline CDR1 is SEHNR and CDR2 is FQNEAQ (reference sequence). The CDR3 has 14 residues. V shed 5 bases and J 7 bases; nucleotides not matched to a gene: 6. This CDR3 is CASSIDRGGEKLFF. The CDR3 DNA reads as TGTGCCAGCAGCATAGACAGGGGTGGTGAAAAACTGTTTTTT.

The genes are TRBV7-9 and TRBJ1-4; 9 bases match TRBD1. The V segment lost 5 bases and the J segment 1 base; nucleotides outside the gene matches: 2. The V gene's germline CDR1 is SEHNR and CDR2 FQNEAQ (reference sequence). This CDR3 spans 15 amino acids. The CDR3 is CASSGQGQTNEKLFF. The DNA of the CDR3 is TGTGCCAGCAGCGGACAGGGGCAAACTAATGAAAAACTGTTTTTT.